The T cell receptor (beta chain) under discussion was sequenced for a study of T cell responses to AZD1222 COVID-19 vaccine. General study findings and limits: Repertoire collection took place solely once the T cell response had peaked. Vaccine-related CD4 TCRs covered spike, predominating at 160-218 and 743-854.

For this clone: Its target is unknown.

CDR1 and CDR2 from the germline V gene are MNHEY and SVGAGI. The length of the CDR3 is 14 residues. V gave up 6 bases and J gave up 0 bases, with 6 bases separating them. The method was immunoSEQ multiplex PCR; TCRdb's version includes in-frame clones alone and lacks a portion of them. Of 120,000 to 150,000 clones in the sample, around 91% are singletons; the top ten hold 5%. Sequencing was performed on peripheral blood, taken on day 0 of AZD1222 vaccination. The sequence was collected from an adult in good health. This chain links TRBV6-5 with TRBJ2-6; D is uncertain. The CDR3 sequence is CASSHNSGANVLTF. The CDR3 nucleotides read TGTGCCAGCAGCCACAACTCTGGGGCCAACGTCCTGACTTTC.